Listed below are T cell receptor beta chains from one sample, sequenced in a study of cytomegalovirus exposure and HLA in healthy donors. Sequencing used immunoSEQ multiplex PCR; TCRdb keeps in-frame clones, though not all of them. The sample consists of more than 150,000 clones, around 83% of them appearing once. Sequences were obtained from PBMCs. The receptors were gathered from a woman aged 18-30 years in good health and CMV-seronegative. CDR3s include the opening cysteine and the closing phenylalanine or tryptophan. A D gene is named only where the DNA matches it firmly. Expanded clones are given a class, and other clones once, few, many or no size at all.

>NA|13|TRBJ1-2|NA|TRBV19
TGTGCCAGTAGCTCGACGGTGGCGAGGGGCTACACCTTC
CASSSTVARGYTF
>TRBD1|15|TRBJ2-7|once|TRBV15
TGTGCCACCAGCCCCGCCCGACAGGGATTCCACGAGCAGTACTTC
CATSPARQGFHEQYF
>NA|18|TRBJ1-5|NA|TRBV15
TGTGCCACCAGCAGAGATCTATCCGAAGAGAATAGCAATCAGCCCCAGCATTTT
CATSRDLSEENSNQPQHF
>TRBD2|16|TRBJ2-3|NA|TRBV7-2
TGTGCCAGCAGCTTATTGACGGGAGGGGGCACAGATACGCAGTATTTT
CASSLLTGGGTDTQYF
>TRBD1|14|TRBJ2-7|NA|TRBV28
TGTGCCAGCAGGACCGGGACAGCTACCTACGAGCAGTACTTC
CASRTGTATYEQYF
>TRBD1|13|TRBJ1-2|NA|TRBV28
TGTGCCAGCAGCATACAGGGGGCTAATGGCTACACCTTC
CASSIQGANGYTF
>NA|15|TRBJ1-2|NA|TRBV29-1
TGCAGCGTTGAAGTCAAGACAGGCAATAACTATGGCTACACCTTC
CSVEVKTGNNYGYTF
>NA|15|TRBJ1-4|few|TRBV7-9
TGTGCCAGCAGCTTAGGGACAGTACTAGGGGAAGAACTGTTTTTT
CASSLGTVLGEELFF
>TRBD2|16|TRBJ2-3|NA|TRBV5-1
TGCGCCAGCAGCCCGCGCGAGGGAGGGCCCGCAGATACGCAGTATTTT
CASSPREGGPADTQYF
>TRBD2|19|TRBJ2-7|once|TRBV7-2
TGTGCCAGCAGCTTTGGCGGGGGATTCGGGGCTAGCGGAACCTACGAGCAGTACTTC
CASSFGGGFGASGTYEQYF
>NA|16|TRBJ1-6|NA|TRBV4-3
TGCGCCAGCAGCCAAGGTCAAGACCGGGCAGGGTCACCCCTCCACTTT
CASSQGQDRAGSPLHF
>TRBD1|16|TRBJ1-4|NA|TRBV29-1
TGCAGCGTTGCTGGAGCGGCCGGGACAGGGTGGGAAAAACTGTTTTTT
CSVAGAAGTGWEKLFF
>TRBD1|16|TRBJ2-1|NA|TRBV7-2
TGTGCCAGCAGCTTAGAGAGCAGGGGGCTAGGGAATGAGCAGTTCTTC
CASSLESRGLGNEQFF
>NA|14|TRBJ1-5|NA|TRBV28
TGTGCCAGCAGTTTAGGGGGGGGCAATCAGCCCCAGCATTTT
CASSLGGGNQPQHF
>NA|13|TRBJ1-6|few|TRBV5-1
TGCGCCAGCAGCGGACGGGAGAATTCACCCCTCCACTTT
CASSGRENSPLHF
>NA|12|TRBJ2-3|NA|TRBV29-1
TGCAGCGTCATAAGGGGTTCAGATACGCAGTATTTT
CSVIRGSDTQYF
>NA|13|TRBJ1-5|NA|TRBV19
TGTGCCAGTAGTGACAGGATCAATCAGCCCCAGCATTTT
CASSDRINQPQHF
>TRBD2|16|TRBJ2-7|NA|TRBV5-1
TGCGCCAGCAGCTTGGAGACTAGCGGGAGGGTTAACGAGCAGTACTTC
CASSLETSGRVNEQYF
>TRBD2|14|TRBJ2-5|NA|TRBV18
TGTGCCAGCTCACTGCGTCTCGGGGGGGAGACCCAGTACTTC
CASSLRLGGETQYF
>NA|12|TRBJ2-3|NA|TRBV2
TGTGCCAGCAAGACTGCTGGAGATACGCAGTATTTT
CASKTAGDTQYF
>TRBD2|20|TRBJ2-7|NA|TRBV30
TGTGCCTGGAGCCCCTGGGTATCTCCGTCTAGCGGGAGGATAACCTACGAGCAGTACTTC
CAWSPWVSPSSGRITYEQYF
>TRBD1|15|TRBJ2-4|NA|TRBV5-1
TGCGCCAGCAGCCCGGGGACAGGGCTTTCACACATTCAGTACTTC
CASSPGTGLSHIQYF
>NA|13|TRBJ2-3|NA|TRBV28
TGTGCCAGCAGTTTATACAGGGCCGCGCCGCAGTATTTT
CASSLYRAAPQYF
>NA|14|TRBJ2-7|NA|TRBV18
TGTGCCAGCTCCGGGGGTCCCGACTCCTACGAGCAGTACTTC
CASSGGPDSYEQYF
>NA|15|TRBJ2-5|NA|TRBV9
TGTGCCAGCAGCGCCGATGGACAGGGAGGGGAGACCCAGTACTTC
CASSADGQGGETQYF
>TRBD1|14|TRBJ1-6|NA|TRBV18
TGTGCCAGCTCACCAGGGACAGGGGGCTCACCCCTCCACTTT
CASSPGTGGSPLHF
>NA|11|TRBJ2-7|few|TRBV6-5
TGTGCCAGCAGTTACTCGGCCGAGCAGTACTTC
CASSYSAEQYF